This is a list of T cell receptor beta chains from one sample in a study of blood T cells in healthy people across ages. From the 5' RACE reads, TCRdb called clonotypes with MiXCR, one entry per CDR3 protein. This repertoire shows about 1 million distinct CDR3 sequences, more than 35% found once; its top ten account for approximately 17%. The sequencing sample was made of blood. These receptors were obtained from a woman aged 60-70 years in good health. The CDR3 runs from the conserved cysteine through the conserved F or W. The D gene is left open where the match is weak. Size is stated for part of the rows, as once, few or many counts, or as a class when the clone is expanded.

cdr3_nt cdr3_aa j_call clone_size d_call v_call
TGTGCCAGCACCTTCGGGGTAGCGGGAGAGACCCAGTACTTC CASTFGVAGETQYF TRBJ2-5 - TRBD2 TRBV9
TGCAGCGTTGAAACCGGTGCAGATACGCAGTATTTT CSVETGADTQYF TRBJ2-3 - - TRBV29-1
TGTGCCAGCAGCAGCCGGACAGGGGGCCTGGGGGATACGCAGTATTTT CASSSRTGGLGDTQYF TRBJ2-3 - TRBD1 TRBV7-3
TGCGCCAGCAGGGGGACAGTCGCCTACGAGCAGTACTTC CASRGTVAYEQYF TRBJ2-7 - TRBD1 TRBV5-1
TGCGCCAGCAGCTTAGGTCTAGATAACAATGAGCAGTTCTTC CASSLGLDNNEQFF TRBJ2-1 - - TRBV5-1
TGCAGTGCTAAACGCCAAGAGACCCAGTACTTC CSAKRQETQYF TRBJ2-5 few - TRBV20-1
TGCAGTGCTAGGACAGGGGTCGACACAGATACGCAGTATTTT CSARTGVDTDTQYF TRBJ2-3 - TRBD1 TRBV20-1
TGTGCCATCAGTGAGTCTGAGACAGGGAACTATGGCTACACCTTC CAISESETGNYGYTF TRBJ1-2 - TRBD1 TRBV10-3
TGTGCCAGCAGCCCAGATTTTGACTCCTACAATGAGCAGTTCTTC CASSPDFDSYNEQFF TRBJ2-1 - - TRBV3-1
TGTGCCAGCAGTTTTGGGTTATCGCCGACCCAAAACTATGGCTACACCTTC CASSFGLSPTQNYGYTF TRBJ1-2 - - TRBV12-3/TRBV12-4
TGCGCCAGCAGCTTGGCCAGGGGAGATCCGTCCAATGAGCAGTTCTTC CASSLARGDPSNEQFF TRBJ2-1 few - TRBV5-1
TGTGCCAGCAGTTTAGAAGGCGGGATCGTCACAGATACGCAGTATTTT CASSLEGGIVTDTQYF TRBJ2-3 few - TRBV12-3/TRBV12-4
TGTGCCAGCTCACCACCTGGGGACAGGCGAAACAATGAGCAGTTCTTC CASSPPGDRRNNEQFF TRBJ2-1 - TRBD1 TRBV18
TGTGCCAGCAGTACCAGGATGAATAATGAAAAACTGTTTTTT CASSTRMNNEKLFF TRBJ1-4 - - TRBV6-2/TRBV6-3
TGTGCCAGCAGCAAGCCCGACAGGGGTTCTTTAAACTATGGCTACACCTTC CASSKPDRGSLNYGYTF TRBJ1-2 few - TRBV21-1
TGTGCCAGCAGGCAACCCGGGCCTACGACCTACGAGCAGTACTTC CASRQPGPTTYEQYF TRBJ2-7 - - TRBV28
TGTGCCAGCAGCCTAATCCTAGTGAGCGAGCAGTACTTC CASSLILVSEQYF TRBJ2-7 - - TRBV7-7
TGTGCCGCCCGGGAGAACTCTGGGGCCAACGTCCTGACTTTC CAARENSGANVLTF TRBJ2-6 few - TRBV7-6
TGTGCCAGCGCAGGGGCTAGCGGGAGCGGGGAGCAGTTCTTC CASAGASGSGEQFF TRBJ2-1 - TRBD2 TRBV7-9
TGTGCCAGCAGCCAACTCGGGGCCCGCGGCCTTACGCAGTATTTT CASSQLGARGLTQYF TRBJ2-3 - - TRBV11-2
TGTGCCATCTCCGGCGGACCCTACGAGCAGTACTTC CAISGGPYEQYF TRBJ2-7 - - TRBV10-3
TGTGCCAGCAGCGTAGAAGGAGGGGGCTACTATGGCTACACCTTC CASSVEGGGYYGYTF TRBJ1-2 few TRBD1 TRBV9
TGTGCCAGCAGTAGCCTAGTAGAGACAGGGATTACTGAAGCTTTCTTT CASSSLVETGITEAFF TRBJ1-1 - TRBD1 TRBV27
TGCGCCAGCAGCAGCGGGGGGGCGGGCTCCTACAATGAGCAGTTCTTC CASSSGGAGSYNEQFF TRBJ2-1 - TRBD2 TRBV4-1
TGTGCCAGCAGTTCTCGCCCTAGACCAGATAGTGGCTACACCTTC CASSSRPRPDSGYTF TRBJ1-2 - - TRBV12-3/TRBV12-4
TGCAGTGCCGAGTCGGGTTGGGGCGGGAGGAGTTTGAATGAGCAGTACTTC CSAESGWGGRSLNEQYF TRBJ2-5 - TRBD2 TRBV20-1
TGTGCCAGCAGTTTATCCACAGTGCACCCGTCCCGAGGTCCCAATGAGCAGTTCTTC CASSLSTVHPSRGPNEQFF TRBJ2-1 - - TRBV27
TGTGCCAGCAGGAAGACAGGGTACGGTCAGCCCCAGCATTTT CASRKTGYGQPQHF TRBJ1-5 - TRBD1 TRBV27
TGCAGCGTTACCCCGGGACGGATCTATGGCTACACCTTC CSVTPGRIYGYTF TRBJ1-2 - - TRBV29-1
TGTGCCAGCAGCCACGGGTGGATCCAGTACTTC CASSHGWIQYF TRBJ2-7 - - TRBV14
TGTGCCAGCAGCCCAACAGGAACAACTAATGAAAAACTGTTTTTT CASSPTGTTNEKLFF TRBJ1-4 - - TRBV7-3
TGTGCCAGCAGTTTTTTACAGGGTTACAATCAGCCCCAGCATTTT CASSFLQGYNQPQHF TRBJ1-5 few - TRBV28
TGTGCCATCAGTGAGCGCTACAATGAGCAGTTCTTC CAISERYNEQFF TRBJ2-1 - - TRBV10-3
TGCAGCGTTGCTTGGGGGACTAGGCCGAATGAGCAGTTCTTC CSVAWGTRPNEQFF TRBJ2-1 - TRBD2 TRBV29-1
TGCAGTGCTAGAGACCGGCGGCGGGATTCCAAGGAGCAGTTCTTC CSARDRRRDSKEQFF TRBJ2-1 - - TRBV20-1
TGTGCCAGCACGGGGGGGATCCTAGAGACCCAGTACTTC CASTGGILETQYF TRBJ2-5 few TRBD2 TRBV12-3/TRBV12-4
TGCGCCAGCAGAATGGCCGGGGGGACCCAGTACTTC CASRMAGGTQYF TRBJ2-5 - - TRBV4-1